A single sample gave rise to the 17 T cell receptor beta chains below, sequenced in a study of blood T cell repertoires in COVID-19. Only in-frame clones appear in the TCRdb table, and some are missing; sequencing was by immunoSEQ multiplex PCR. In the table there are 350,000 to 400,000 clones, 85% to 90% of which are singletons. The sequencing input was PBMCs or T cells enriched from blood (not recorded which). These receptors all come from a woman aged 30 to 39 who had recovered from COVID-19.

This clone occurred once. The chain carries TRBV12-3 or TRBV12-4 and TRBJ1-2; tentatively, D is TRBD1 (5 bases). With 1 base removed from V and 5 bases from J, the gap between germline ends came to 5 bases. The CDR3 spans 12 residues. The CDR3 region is CASSLGQYGYTF. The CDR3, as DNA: TGTGCCAGCAGTTTAGGACAGTATGGCTACACCTTC.

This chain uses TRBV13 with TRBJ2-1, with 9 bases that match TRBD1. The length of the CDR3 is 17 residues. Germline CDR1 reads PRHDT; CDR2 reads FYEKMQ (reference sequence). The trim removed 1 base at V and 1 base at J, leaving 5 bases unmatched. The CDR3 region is CASSLEGGQGSYNEQFF. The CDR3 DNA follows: TGTGCCAGCAGCTTAGAAGGAGGACAGGGGTCCTACAATGAGCAGTTCTTC. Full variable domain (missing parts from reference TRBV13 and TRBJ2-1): AAGVIQSPRHLIKEKRETATLKCYPIPRHDTVYWYQQGPGQDPQFLISFYEKMQSDKGSIPDRFSAQQFSDYHSELNMSSLELGDSALYFCASSLEGGQGSYNEQFFGPGTRLTVL.

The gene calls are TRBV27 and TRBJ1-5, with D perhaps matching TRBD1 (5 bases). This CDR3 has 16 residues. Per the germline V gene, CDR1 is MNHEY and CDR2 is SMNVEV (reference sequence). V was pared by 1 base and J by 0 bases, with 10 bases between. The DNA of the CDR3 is TGTGCCAGCAGTTTATGGGGGGGATATAGCAATCAGCCCCAGCATTTT. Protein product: CASSLWGGYSNQPQHF.

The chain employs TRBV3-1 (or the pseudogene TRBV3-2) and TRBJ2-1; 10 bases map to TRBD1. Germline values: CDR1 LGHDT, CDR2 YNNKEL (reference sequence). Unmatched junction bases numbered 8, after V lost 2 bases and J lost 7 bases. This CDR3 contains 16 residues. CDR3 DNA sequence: TGTGCCAGCAGCCAAAACCCGGGACAGGGGATAAATGAGCAGTTCTTC. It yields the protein CASSQNPGQGINEQFF.

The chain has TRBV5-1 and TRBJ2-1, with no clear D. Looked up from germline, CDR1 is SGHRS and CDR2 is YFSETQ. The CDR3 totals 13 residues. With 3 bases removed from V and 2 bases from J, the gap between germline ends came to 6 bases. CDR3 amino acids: CASSSDTYNEQFF. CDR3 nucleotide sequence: TGCGCCAGCAGCTCCGACACCTACAATGAGCAGTTCTTC.

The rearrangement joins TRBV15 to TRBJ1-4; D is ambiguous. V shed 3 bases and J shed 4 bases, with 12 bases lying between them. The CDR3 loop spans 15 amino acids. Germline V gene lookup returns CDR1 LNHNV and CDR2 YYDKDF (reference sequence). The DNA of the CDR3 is TGTGCCACCAGCAGGGGCGGAGGACTTAATGAAAAACTGTTTTTT. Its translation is CATSRGGGLNEKLFF. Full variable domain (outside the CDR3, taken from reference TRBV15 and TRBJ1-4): DAMVIQNPRYQVTQFGKPVTLSCSQTLNHNVMYWYQQKSSQAPKLLFHYYDKDFNNEADTPDNFQSRRPNTSFCFLDIRSPGLGDTAMYLCATSRGGGLNEKLFFGSGTQLSVL.

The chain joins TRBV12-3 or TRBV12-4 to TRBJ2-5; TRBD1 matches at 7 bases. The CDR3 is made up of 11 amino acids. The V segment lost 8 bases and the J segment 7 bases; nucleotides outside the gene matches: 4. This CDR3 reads CASANRGTQYF. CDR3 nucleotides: TGTGCCAGCGCTAACAGGGGGACCCAGTACTTC.

The CDR3 sequence: CASSRGYRNTIYF. In DNA, the CDR3 is TGTGCCAGTAGTAGAGGGTATCGAAACACCATATATTTT. The chain has TRBV19 and TRBJ1-3; D unresolved. The germline CDR1 and CDR2 sequences are LNHDA and SQIVND (reference sequence). Trimming pared 4 bases from V and 5 bases from J, leaving 9 bases between. CDR3 length equals 13 residues.

CDR3 DNA sequence: TGTGCCAGCAGTTTCGCCCAAGGTAGGGGAGAGCAGTACTTC. The encoded protein is CASSFAQGRGEQYF. This chain uses TRBV27 with TRBJ2-7; D is perhaps TRBD1 (5 bases). Looked up from germline, CDR1 is MNHEY and CDR2 is SMNVEV (reference sequence). The CDR3 has 14 amino acids. Trimming stripped 3 bases from V and 7 bases from J, with 16 bases between.

CDR3: CATSWGGSTEAFF. Here the CDR3 DNA reads TGTGCCACCAGCTGGGGTGGGAGCACTGAAGCTTTCTTT. The rearrangement joins TRBV15 to TRBJ1-1; D is unclear. V was pared by 5 bases and J by 4 bases, with 11 bases between. Germline assignment: CDR1 LNHNV and CDR2 YYDKDF (reference sequence). This CDR3 contains 13 residues.

The CDR3 DNA follows: TGTGCCACCAGAGTTTCGAGCCAGGGGGTCATCACCGGGGAGCTGTTTTTT. Translating gives CATRVSSQGVITGELFF. The chain employs TRBV24-1 and TRBJ2-2; TRBD1 matches 7 bases. The CDR3 covers 17 residues. Trimming took 7 bases from V and 4 from J; bases not matched to a gene: 14. Germline V gene sequence: CDR1 KGHDR, CDR2 SFDVKD.

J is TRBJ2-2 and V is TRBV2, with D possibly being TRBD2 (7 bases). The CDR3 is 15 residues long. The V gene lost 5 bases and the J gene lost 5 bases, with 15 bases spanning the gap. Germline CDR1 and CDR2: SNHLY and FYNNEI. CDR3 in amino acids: CASSRGASRTGELFF. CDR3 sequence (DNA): TGTGCCAGCAGTCGGGGGGCTAGTCGAACCGGGGAGCTGTTTTTT.

CDR3 nucleotides: TGTGCTAAAGAGTCTAGCGGAGGCCCCTACGAGCAGTACTTC. This translates into CAKESSGGPYEQYF. The chain uses TRBV2 and TRBJ2-7, with 7 bases that match TRBD2. The CDR3 runs 14 residues. The germline CDR1 and CDR2 sequences are SNHLY and FYNNEI.

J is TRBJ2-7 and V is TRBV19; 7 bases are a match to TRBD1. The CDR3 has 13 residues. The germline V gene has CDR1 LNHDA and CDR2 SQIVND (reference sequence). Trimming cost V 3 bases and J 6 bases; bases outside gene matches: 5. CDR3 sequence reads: CASSIKGAGEQYF. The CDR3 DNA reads TGTGCCAGTAGTATTAAGGGGGCGGGCGAGCAGTACTTC.

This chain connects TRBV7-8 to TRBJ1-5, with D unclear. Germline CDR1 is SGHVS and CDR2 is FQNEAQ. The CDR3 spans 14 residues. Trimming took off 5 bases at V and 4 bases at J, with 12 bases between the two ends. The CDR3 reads CASSAYRANQPQHF. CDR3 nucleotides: TGTGCCAGCAGCGCGTACAGAGCAAATCAGCCCCAGCATTTT.

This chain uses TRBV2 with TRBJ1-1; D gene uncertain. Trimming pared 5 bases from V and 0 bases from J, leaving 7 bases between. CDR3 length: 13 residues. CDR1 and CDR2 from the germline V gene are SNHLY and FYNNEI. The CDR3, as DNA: TGTGCCAGCAGTACAGATCTGAACACTGAAGCTTTCTTT. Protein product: CASSTDLNTEAFF.

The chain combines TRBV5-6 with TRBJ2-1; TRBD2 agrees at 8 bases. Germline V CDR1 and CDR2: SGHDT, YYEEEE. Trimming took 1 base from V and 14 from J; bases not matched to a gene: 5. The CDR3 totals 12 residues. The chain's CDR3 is CASSLYGTRKFF. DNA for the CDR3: TGTGCCAGCAGCTTGTACGGGACTAGGAAGTTCTTC.